This T cell receptor beta chain derives from a study of blood T cell repertoires in COVID-19. Overall study context: Researchers got acute and convalescent COVID-19 samples from the United States, Italy and Spain. T cells, B-cell-depleted T cells, or PBMCs provided the cDNA or gDNA that served as material.

In its sample, this clone was seen a few times. In the original analysis: Estimation of nucleated cell counts was performed using reference gene primer amplification. Profiling relied on immunoSEQ multiplex PCR, and the TCRdb table lists in-frame clones only, not all of them. V and J calls and clone size follow that table, whereas D and trimming were derived from the DNA. The sample yields some 21,000 clones, 86% seen once. The TCR comes from an elderly woman with active or convalescent COVID-19. The sequenced material came from peripheral blood.

CDR3 loop: CAEQGRNYGYTF. CDR3 nucleotides: TGTGCCGAACAGGGGAGGAACTATGGCTACACCTTC. The chain couples TRBV30 to TRBJ1-2; 7 bases match TRBD1. The germline CDR1 and CDR2 sequences are GTSNPN and SVGIG (reference sequence). Trimming removed 8 bases from V and 2 bases from J; junction bases left unmatched: 5. The CDR3 has 12 amino acids.